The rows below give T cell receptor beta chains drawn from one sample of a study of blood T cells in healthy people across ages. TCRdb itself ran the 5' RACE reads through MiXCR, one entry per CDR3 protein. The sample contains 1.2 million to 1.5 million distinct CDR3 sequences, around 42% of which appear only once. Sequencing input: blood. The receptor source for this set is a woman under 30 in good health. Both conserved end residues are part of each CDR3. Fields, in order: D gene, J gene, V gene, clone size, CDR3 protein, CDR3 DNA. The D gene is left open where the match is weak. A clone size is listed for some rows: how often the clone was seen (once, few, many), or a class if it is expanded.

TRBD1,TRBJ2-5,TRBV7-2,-,CASSLGPQGSQETQYF,TGTGCCAGCAGCTTAGGTCCACAGGGGTCGCAAGAGACCCAGTACTTC
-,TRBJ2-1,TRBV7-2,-,CASSFRVGVNEQFF,TGTGCCAGCAGCTTCCGTGTGGGGGTCAATGAGCAGTTCTTC
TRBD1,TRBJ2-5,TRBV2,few,CASKEGTGKETQYF,TGTGCCAGCAAGGAGGGGACAGGGAAAGAGACCCAGTACTTC
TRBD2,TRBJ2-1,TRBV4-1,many,CASSQDPSGSGNEQFF,TGCGCCAGCAGCCAAGATCCTAGCGGGAGCGGGAATGAGCAGTTCTTC
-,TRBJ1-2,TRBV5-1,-,CASSPGTGNRYGYTF,TGCGCCAGCAGCCCCGGGACGGGGAATCGCTACGGCTACACCTTC
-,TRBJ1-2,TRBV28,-,CASSSLPGEATF,TGTGCCAGCAGTTCCCTGCCAGGGGAGGCCACCTTC
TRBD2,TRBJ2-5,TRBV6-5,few,CASSYGGGNQETQYF,TGTGCCAGCAGTTACGGCGGGGGTAACCAAGAGACCCAGTACTTC
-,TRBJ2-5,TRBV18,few,CASSPWDEQETQYF,TGTGCCAGCTCACCGTGGGACGAACAAGAGACCCAGTACTTC
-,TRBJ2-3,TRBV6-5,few,CASSYSAGSTQYF,TGTGCCAGCAGTTACTCGGCCGGGAGTACGCAGTATTTT
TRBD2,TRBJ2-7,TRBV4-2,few,CASSQLTSGRAIVYEQYF,TGTGCCAGCAGCCAGCTGACTAGCGGGAGGGCCATCGTCTACGAGCAGTACTTC
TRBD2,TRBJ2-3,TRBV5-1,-,CASRTSGEDTQYF,TGCGCCAGCAGAACTAGCGGGGAAGATACGCAGTATTTT
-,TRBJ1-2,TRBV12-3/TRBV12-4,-,CASSVAIGDGYTF,TGTGCCAGCAGTGTGGCCATCGGGGATGGCTACACCTTC
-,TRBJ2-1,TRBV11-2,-,CASSPGTRNEQFF,TGTGCCAGCAGCCCTGGGACCCGAAATGAGCAGTTCTTC
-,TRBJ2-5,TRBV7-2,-,CASSIYQETQYF,TGTGCCAGCAGCATCTACCAAGAGACCCAGTACTTC
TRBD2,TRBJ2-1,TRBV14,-,CAGSLAGSSYNEQFF,TGTGCCGGCAGCCTAGCGGGGAGCTCCTACAATGAGCAGTTCTTC
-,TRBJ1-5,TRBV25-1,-,CASSDARLNNQPQHF,TGTGCCAGCAGTGATGCCAGACTAAACAATCAGCCCCAGCATTTT
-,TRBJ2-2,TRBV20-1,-,CSARDSGTGELFF,TGCAGTGCTAGAGACTCGGGAACCGGGGAGCTGTTTTTT